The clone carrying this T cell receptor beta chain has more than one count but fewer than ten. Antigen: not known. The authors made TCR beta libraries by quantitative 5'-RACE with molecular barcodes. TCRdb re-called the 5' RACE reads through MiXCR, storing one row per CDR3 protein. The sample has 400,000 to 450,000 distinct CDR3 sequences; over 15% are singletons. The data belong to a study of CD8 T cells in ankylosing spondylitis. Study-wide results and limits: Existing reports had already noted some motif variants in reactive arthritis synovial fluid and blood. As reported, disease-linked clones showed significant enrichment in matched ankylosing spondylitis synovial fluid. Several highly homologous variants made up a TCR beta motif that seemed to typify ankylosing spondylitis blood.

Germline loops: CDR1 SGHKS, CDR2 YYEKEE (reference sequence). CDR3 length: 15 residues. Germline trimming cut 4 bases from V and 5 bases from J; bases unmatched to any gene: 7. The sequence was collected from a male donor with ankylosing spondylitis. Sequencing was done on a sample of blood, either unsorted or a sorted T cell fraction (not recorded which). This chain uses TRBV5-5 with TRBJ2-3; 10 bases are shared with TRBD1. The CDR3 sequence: CASSTDRGRLDTQYF. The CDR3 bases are TGTGCCAGCAGCACAGACAGGGGGCGCCTAGATACGCAGTATTTT.